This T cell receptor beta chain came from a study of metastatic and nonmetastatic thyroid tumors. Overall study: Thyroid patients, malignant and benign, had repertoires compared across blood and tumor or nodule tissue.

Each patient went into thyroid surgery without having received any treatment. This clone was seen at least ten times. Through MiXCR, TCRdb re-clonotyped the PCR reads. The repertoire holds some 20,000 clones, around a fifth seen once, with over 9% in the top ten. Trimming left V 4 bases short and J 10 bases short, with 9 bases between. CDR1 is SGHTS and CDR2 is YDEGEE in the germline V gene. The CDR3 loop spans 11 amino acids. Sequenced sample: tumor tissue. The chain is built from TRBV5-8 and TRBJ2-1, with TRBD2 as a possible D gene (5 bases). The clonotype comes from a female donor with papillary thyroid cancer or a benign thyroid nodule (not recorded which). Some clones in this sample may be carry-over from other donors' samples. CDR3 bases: TGTGCCAGCAGCCTGGACTGGGAGCAGTTCTTC. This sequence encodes CASSLDWEQFF.